This paragraph reports one TCR beta chain. The data were taken from a study of blood T cell repertoires in COVID-19. The overall study: Italy, Spain and the United States were the sources of the convalescent and acute COVID-19 samples.

Profiling relied on immunoSEQ multiplex PCR, and the TCRdb table lists in-frame clones only, not all of them. The sample shows 55,000 to 90,000 clones, more than 85% of them seen only once. The CDR3 consists of 16 residues. Trimming cost V 2 bases and J 0 bases, with 10 bases left between them. Germline values: CDR1 SEHNR, CDR2 FQNEAQ (reference sequence). Sequencing was performed on peripheral blood. This clonotype originated in a man between 65 and 85 years old with active COVID-19. This chain links TRBV7-9 with TRBJ2-2, with a weak D call TRBD2 (5 bases). The CDR3 is CASSLLVGANTGELFF. The CDR3 DNA follows: TGTGCCAGCAGCTTATTGGTGGGAGCGAACACCGGGGAGCTGTTTTTT.